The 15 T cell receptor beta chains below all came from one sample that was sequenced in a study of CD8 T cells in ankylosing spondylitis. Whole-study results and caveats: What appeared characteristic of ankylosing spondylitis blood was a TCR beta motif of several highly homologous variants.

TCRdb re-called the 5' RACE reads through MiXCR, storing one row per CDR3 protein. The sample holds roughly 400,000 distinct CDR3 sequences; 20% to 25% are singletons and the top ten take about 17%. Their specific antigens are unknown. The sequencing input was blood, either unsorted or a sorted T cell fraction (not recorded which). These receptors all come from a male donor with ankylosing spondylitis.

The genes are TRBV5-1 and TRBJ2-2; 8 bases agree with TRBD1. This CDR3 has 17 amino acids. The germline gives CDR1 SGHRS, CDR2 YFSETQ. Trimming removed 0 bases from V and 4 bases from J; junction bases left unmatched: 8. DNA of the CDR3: TGCGCCAGCAGCTTGGCCCCTCAGGGGGCGGCCACCGGGGAGCTGTTTTTT. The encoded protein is CASSLAPQGAATGELFF.

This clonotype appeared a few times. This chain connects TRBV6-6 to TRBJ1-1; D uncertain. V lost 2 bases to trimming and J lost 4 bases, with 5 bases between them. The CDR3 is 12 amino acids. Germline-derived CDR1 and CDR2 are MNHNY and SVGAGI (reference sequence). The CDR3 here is CASSYPPTEAFF. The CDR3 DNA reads TGTGCCAGCAGTTACCCCCCCACTGAAGCTTTCTTT.

CDR3 loop: CASSLGGGERTDTQYF. CDR3 sequence (DNA): TGTGCCAGCTCCCTCGGGGGCGGGGAACGCACAGATACGCAGTATTTT. This chain connects TRBV18 to TRBJ2-3; TRBD1 or TRBD2 may be the D gene (6 bases each). Germline CDR1 KGHSH, CDR2 LQKENI. The CDR3 extends over 16 amino acids. V was clipped by 6 bases and J by 1 base, with 17 bases between them.

CDR3 loop: CASSPGQGPDTQYF. CDR3 coding DNA: TGCGCCAGCAGCCCCGGACAGGGACCAGATACGCAGTATTTT. V gene TRBV5-1 combines with J gene TRBJ2-3; 8 positions match TRBD1. CDR1 SGHRS and CDR2 YFSETQ come from the germline V gene. The CDR3 has 14 residues. The trim removed 4 bases at V and 4 bases at J, leaving 5 bases unmatched.

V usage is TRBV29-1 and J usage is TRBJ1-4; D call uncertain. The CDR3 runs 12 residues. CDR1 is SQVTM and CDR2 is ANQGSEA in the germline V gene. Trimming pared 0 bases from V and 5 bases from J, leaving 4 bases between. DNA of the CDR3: TGCAGCGTTGAAGATCCGAATGAAAAACTGTTTTTT. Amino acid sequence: CSVEDPNEKLFF.

CDR3 sequence: CASSLAEGVGTDTQYF. The CDR3 DNA follows: TGTGCCAGCAGCTTAGCGGAGGGGGTCGGCACAGATACGCAGTATTTT. The chain combines TRBV7-2 with TRBJ2-3; possibly TRBD1 or TRBD2 for D (6 bases each). This CDR3 region has 16 residues. The germline gives CDR1 SGHTA, CDR2 FQGNSA. Trimming removed 0 bases from V and 1 base from J, with 11 bases in between.

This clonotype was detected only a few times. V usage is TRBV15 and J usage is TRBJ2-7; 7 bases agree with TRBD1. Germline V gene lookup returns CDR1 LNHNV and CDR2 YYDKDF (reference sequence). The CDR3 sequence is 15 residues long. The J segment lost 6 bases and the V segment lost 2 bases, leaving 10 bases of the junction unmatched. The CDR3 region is CATSRLMGTVAEQYF. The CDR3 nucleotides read TGTGCCACCAGCAGACTTATGGGGACAGTCGCCGAGCAGTACTTC.

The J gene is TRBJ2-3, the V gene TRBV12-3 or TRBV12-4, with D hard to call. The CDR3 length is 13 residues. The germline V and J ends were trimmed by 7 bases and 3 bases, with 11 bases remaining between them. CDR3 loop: CASTSRFTDTQYF. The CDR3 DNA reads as TGTGCCAGCACCAGCCGCTTTACAGATACGCAGTATTTT.

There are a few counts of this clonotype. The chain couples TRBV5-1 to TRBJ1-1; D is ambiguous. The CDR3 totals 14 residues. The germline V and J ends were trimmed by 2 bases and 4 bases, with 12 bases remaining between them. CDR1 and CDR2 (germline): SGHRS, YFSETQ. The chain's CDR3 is CASSLEGWGTEAFF. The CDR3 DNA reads TGCGCCAGCAGCTTAGAAGGATGGGGCACTGAAGCTTTCTTT.

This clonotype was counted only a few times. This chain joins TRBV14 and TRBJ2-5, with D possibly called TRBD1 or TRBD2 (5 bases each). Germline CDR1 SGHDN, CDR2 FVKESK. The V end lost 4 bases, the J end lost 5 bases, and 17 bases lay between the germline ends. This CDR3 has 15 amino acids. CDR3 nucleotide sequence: TGTGCCAGCAGCCCGCCGGGGCACAGTTGGGAGACCCAGTACTTC. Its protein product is CASSPPGHSWETQYF.

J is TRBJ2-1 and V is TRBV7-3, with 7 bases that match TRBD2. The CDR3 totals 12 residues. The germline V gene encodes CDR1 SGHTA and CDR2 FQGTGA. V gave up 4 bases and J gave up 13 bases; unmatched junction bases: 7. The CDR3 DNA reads TGTGCCAGCAGCTCAAGGACTAGTCTCCAGTTCTTC. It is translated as CASSSRTSLQFF.

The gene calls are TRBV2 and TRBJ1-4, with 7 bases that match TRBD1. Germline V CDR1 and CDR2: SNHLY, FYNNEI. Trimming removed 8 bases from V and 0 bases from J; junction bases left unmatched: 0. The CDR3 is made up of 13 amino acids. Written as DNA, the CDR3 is TGTGCCAGCGACAGGGCAACTAATGAAAAACTGTTTTTT. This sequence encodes CASDRATNEKLFF.

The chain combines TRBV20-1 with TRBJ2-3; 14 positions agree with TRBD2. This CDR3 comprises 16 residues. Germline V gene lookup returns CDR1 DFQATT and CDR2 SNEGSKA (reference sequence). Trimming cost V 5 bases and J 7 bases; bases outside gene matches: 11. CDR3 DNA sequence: TGCAGTGCTTACAACCCCGGGACTAGCGGGAGAAATACGCAGTATTTT. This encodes CSAYNPGTSGRNTQYF.

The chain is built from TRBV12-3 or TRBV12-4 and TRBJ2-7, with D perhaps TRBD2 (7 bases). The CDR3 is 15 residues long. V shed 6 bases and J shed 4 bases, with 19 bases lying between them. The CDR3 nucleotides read TGTGCCAGCAGGGGGGGGGCCGGGGTCGAATACGAGCAGTACTTC. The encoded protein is CASRGGAGVEYEQYF.

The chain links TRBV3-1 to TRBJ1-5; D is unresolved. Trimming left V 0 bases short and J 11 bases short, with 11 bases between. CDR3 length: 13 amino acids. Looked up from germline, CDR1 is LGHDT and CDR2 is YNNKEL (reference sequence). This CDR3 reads CASSQDPRRAQHF. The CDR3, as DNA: TGTGCCAGCAGCCAAGATCCTCGGAGGGCCCAGCATTTT.